This T cell receptor beta chain derives from a study of post-analysis software for immune sequencing data. CDR1 SGHAT and CDR2 FQNNGV come from the germline V gene. The CDR3 loop spans 11 amino acids. The study's findings and limits: TRBV segments more frequent in patients than in controls numbered roughly 5 and included TRBV5-6, TRBV5-1 and TRBV20-1.

Incorporated into the TCR beta cDNA libraries were unique molecular identifiers, which served to reduce PCR and sequencing biases. About 500,000 cDNA molecules were obtained per 1 to 10 million input T cells. TCRdb ran MiXCR on the PCR reads and lists one entry per CDR3 protein. The table lists roughly 570,000 distinct CDR3 sequences, approximately 31% of them singletons. This clonotype was observed once. What it recognizes is unknown. One end of the junction is discordant with germline, which a read error may explain. The sample taken for sequencing was blood. This chain connects TRBV11-2 to TRBJ1-2; D unresolved. The receptor was derived from a girl between 2 and 17 years old with multiple sclerosis. The CDR3 DNA reads TGTGCCAGCAGCCTAGATCTAAAAGTCACCTTC. Its translation: CASSLDLKVTF.